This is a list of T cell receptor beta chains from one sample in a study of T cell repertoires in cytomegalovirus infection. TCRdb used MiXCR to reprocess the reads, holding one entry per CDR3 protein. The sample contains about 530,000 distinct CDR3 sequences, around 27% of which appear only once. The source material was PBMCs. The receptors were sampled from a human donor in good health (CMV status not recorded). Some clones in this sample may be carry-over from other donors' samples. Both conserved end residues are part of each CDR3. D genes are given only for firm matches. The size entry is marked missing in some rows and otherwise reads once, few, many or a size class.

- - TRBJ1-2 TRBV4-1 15 TGCGCCAGCAGCCAAGAATCAAGGAGGGACTATGGCTACACCTTC CASSQESRRDYGYTF
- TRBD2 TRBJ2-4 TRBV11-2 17 TGTGCCAGCAGCTTAGGGCGGGGGGGACTAGCGAGTGTCATTCAGTACTTC CASSLGRGGLASVIQYF
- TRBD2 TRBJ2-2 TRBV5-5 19 TGTGCCAGCAGCTTGATGGCGATATCCGGGACTAGTTTTCCCGGGGAGCTGTTTTTT CASSLMAISGTSFPGELFF
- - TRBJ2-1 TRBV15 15 TGTGCCACCAGCAGAGAAGCTAGCGTCCCGGGTGAGCAGTTCTTC CATSREASVPGEQFF
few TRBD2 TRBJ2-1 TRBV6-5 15 TGTGCCAGCAGTTACCACGGACTAGTCGGTAATGAGCAGTTCTTC CASSYHGLVGNEQFF
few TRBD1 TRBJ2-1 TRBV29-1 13 TGCAGCGTCAACTACAGGGGTGGGAATGAGCAGTTCTTC CSVNYRGGNEQFF
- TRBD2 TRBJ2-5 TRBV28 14 TGTGCCAGCAGTCCTCCTAGCGGGAGGGAGACCCAGTACTTC CASSPPSGRETQYF
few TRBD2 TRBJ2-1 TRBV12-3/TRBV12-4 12 TGTGCCAGCGGGGCGGGAGCACGGGAGCAGTTCTTC CASGAGAREQFF
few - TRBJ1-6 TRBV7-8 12 TGTGCCAGCAGTCTCGGGGTTTCACCCCTCCACTTT CASSLGVSPLHF
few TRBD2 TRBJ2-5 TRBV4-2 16 TGTGCCAGCAGCCAGGATAGCGGGAGTCACCAAGAGACCCAGTACTTC CASSQDSGSHQETQYF
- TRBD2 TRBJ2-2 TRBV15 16 TGTGCCACCTCCCGGTGGGGGGGATTGAACACCGGGGAGCTGTTTTTT CATSRWGGLNTGELFF
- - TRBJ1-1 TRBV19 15 TGTGCCAGTAGTTCCTCCGATTCGGGGCGCCCGGGGGCTTTCTTT CASSSSDSGRPGAFF
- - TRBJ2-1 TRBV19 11 TGTGCCAGTAGTTGGAGTTATGAGCAGTTCTTC CASSWSYEQFF
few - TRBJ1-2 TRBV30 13 TGTGCCTGGAGTTCTCAGGGTCGGCGCGGCTACACCTTC CAWSSQGRRGYTF
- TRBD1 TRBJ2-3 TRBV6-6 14 TGTGCCAGCAGAGGACAGGGGGCCACAGATACGCAGTATTTT CASRGQGATDTQYF
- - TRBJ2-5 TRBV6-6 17 TGTGCCAGCAGTTACTCAGGCTGGGGTGGCCTCCAAGAGACCCAGTACTTC CASSYSGWGGLQETQYF
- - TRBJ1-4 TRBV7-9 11 TGTGCCAGCAGCCAGAGGGGTGTGCTGTTTTTT CASSQRGVLFF
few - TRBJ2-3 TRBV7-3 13 TGTGCCAGCAGCTTCTCGAAGACGGATACGCAGTATTTT CASSFSKTDTQYF
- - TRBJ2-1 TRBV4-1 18 TGCGCCAGCAGCCAAGAGGCGGAATTTTCGTACTCCTACAATGAGCAGTTCTTC CASSQEAEFSYSYNEQFF
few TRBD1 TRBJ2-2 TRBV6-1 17 TGTGCCAGCAGTTGGGACAGCCTGAGGGCAAACACCGGGGAGCTGTTTTTT CASSWDSLRANTGELFF
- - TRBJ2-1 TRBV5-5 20 TGTGCCAGCAGCCTTCGCGAAGGGTACGTCAAACACAAAGAGTACAATGAGCAGTTCTTC CASSLREGYVKHKEYNEQFF
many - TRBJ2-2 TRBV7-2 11 TGTGCCAGCAGCCCCACCGGGGAGCTGTTTTTT CASSPTGELFF
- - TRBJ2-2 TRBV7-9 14 TGTGCCAGCAGTCCCGATCTAGCCACGGGGGAGCTGTTTTTT CASSPDLATGELFF
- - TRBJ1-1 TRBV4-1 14 TGCGCCAGCAGCCAAACAGCTGAAAACACTGAAGCTTTCTTT CASSQTAENTEAFF